The next 20 T cell receptor beta chains were all read from a single sample in a study of blood T cell repertoires in COVID-19. This table comes from immunoSEQ multiplex PCR, and its TCRdb copy is limited to in-frame clones, with some not included. The repertoire includes about 210,000 clones, around 80% of them detected once, and over 6% sits in the top ten. The sequenced material came from peripheral blood. These receptors all stem from a woman of 80 years or more with COVID-19, enrolled during active disease.

The rearrangement uses TRBV18 and TRBJ2-1; 10 bases map to TRBD2. Germline-derived CDR1 and CDR2 are KGHSH and LQKENI. With 2 bases clipped from V and 0 bases from J, the junction kept 1 base outside the gene matches. CDR3 size: 16 residues. CDR3 sequence (DNA): TGTGCCAGCTCACCAGCTAGCGGGAGCTCCTACAATGAGCAGTTCTTC. Translated, it gives CASSPASGSSYNEQFF.

This clone was seen a single time. V usage is TRBV18 and J usage is TRBJ1-1, with 7 bases lining up with TRBD1. The germline V gene has CDR1 KGHSH and CDR2 LQKENI. Trimming cost V 2 bases and J 11 bases; bases outside gene matches: 8. The CDR3 has 13 amino acids. Here the CDR3 DNA reads TGTGCCAGCTCACCAGAGAGGGGGCGTTCGGCTTTCTTT. This translates into CASSPERGRSAFF. The full variable domain, rest sourced from reference TRBV18 and TRBJ1-1, is NAGVMQNPRHLVRRRGQEARLRCSPMKGHSHVYWYRQLPEEGLKFMVYLQKENIIDESGMPKERFSAEFPKEGPSILRIQQVVRGDSAAYFCASSPERGRSAFFGQGTRLTVV.

The chain carries TRBV4-2 and TRBJ1-2; D is unresolved. There are 15 residues in the CDR3. CDR1 is LGHNA, CDR2 YNFKEQ, per germline. The V end was cut by 0 bases, the J end by 2 bases, with 10 bases between. The DNA for the CDR3 is TGTGCCAGCAGCCAAGATGAGGCAGCGAACTATGGCTACACCTTC. Protein: CASSQDEAANYGYTF.

Only one count was recorded for this clone. V gene TRBV5-6 combines with J gene TRBJ2-1, with 12 bases that match TRBD2. Germline assignment: CDR1 SGHDT and CDR2 YYEEEE. The CDR3 has 16 residues. Trimming at V came to 0 bases and at J to 9 bases, leaving 7 bases not matched to a gene. Here the CDR3 DNA reads TGTGCCAGCAGCTTGGGGGCTAGCGGGAGGGGAAGTGAGCAGTTCTTC. Translation: CASSLGASGRGSEQFF. Complete variable domain (other parts from reference TRBV5-6 and TRBJ2-1): DAGVTQSPTHLIKTRGQQVTLRCSPKSGHDTVSWYQQALGQGPQFIFQYYEEEERQRGNFPDRFSGHQFPNYSSELNVNALLLGDSALYLCASSLGASGRGSEQFFGPGTRLTVL.

This clone was found a few times. This sequence joins TRBV5-1 and TRBJ2-1, with D possibly TRBD2 on 5 matching bases. V was pared by 4 bases and J by 2 bases, with 13 bases between. Germline CDR1 is SGHRS and CDR2 is YFSETQ. The CDR3 runs to 15 residues. CDR3 sequence (DNA): TGCGCCAGCAGCCCGAGAGGACTGGCCTACAATGAGCAGTTCTTC. It yields the protein CASSPRGLAYNEQFF.

Written as DNA, the CDR3 is TGTGCCAGCAGCCGACAGGGAAACGGTGAAAAACTGTTTTTT. Its protein product is CASSRQGNGEKLFF. The chain carries TRBV7-6 and TRBJ1-4, with 7 bases identical to TRBD1. Per germline, CDR1 SGHVS and CDR2 FNYEAQ. Trimming at V came to 5 bases and at J to 7 bases, leaving 7 bases not matched to a gene. The CDR3 length is 14 residues. Drawing the rest from reference TRBV7-6 and TRBJ1-4, the complete variable domain is GAGVSQSPRYKVTKRGQDVALRCDPISGHVSLYWYRQALGQGPEFLTYFNYEAQQDKSGLPNDRFSAERPEGSISTLTIQRTEQRDSAMYRCASSRQGNGEKLFFGSGTQLSVL.

A single count supports this clone. The chain has TRBV10-1 and TRBJ2-3, with 10 bases identical to TRBD2. Trimming at V came to 2 bases and at J to 1 base, leaving 6 bases not matched to a gene. CDR1 is WNHNN, CDR2 SYGVQD, per germline (reference sequence). The length of the CDR3 is 17 residues. The CDR3 protein is CASSEPIAGGRTDTQYF. DNA of the CDR3: TGCGCCAGCAGTGAGCCAATAGCGGGGGGACGCACAGATACGCAGTATTTT.

The gene calls are TRBV27 and TRBJ2-1; a weak D match, TRBD1 (6 bases). Germline V CDR1 and CDR2: MNHEY, SMNVEV (reference sequence). The CDR3 consists of 13 residues. Deletions cut 2 bases from V and 9 bases from J, with 11 bases between. CDR3 DNA sequence: TGTGCCAGCAGTTTACACAGGGCCGGTGAGCAGTTCTTC. This codes for CASSLHRAGEQFF.

The chain couples TRBV7-8 to TRBJ2-1; 8 bases align to TRBD2. Losses at the gene ends were 5 bases for V and 2 bases for J; bases not matched to a gene: 5. This CDR3 is 15 amino acids long. CDR1 and CDR2 (germline): SGHVS, FQNEAQ. CDR3 protein: CASSPTGGPYNEQFF. The CDR3 DNA sequence: TGTGCCAGCAGCCCCACGGGGGGGCCCTACAATGAGCAGTTCTTC.

This clone was observed at least ten times. The chain has TRBV10-3 and TRBJ1-2; weak D call: TRBD1 (5 bases). Per the germline V gene, CDR1 is ENHRY and CDR2 is SYGVKD. The CDR3 covers 15 residues. V lost 3 bases to trimming and J lost 0 bases, with 11 bases between them. The DNA for the CDR3 is TGTGCCATCAGTGAAGGGGTCGCACCTAACTATGGCTACACCTTC. It translates to CAISEGVAPNYGYTF.

The chain links TRBV5-1 to TRBJ1-6, with no clear D. Deletions cut 1 base from V and 8 bases from J, with 7 bases between. Germline CDR1 and CDR2: SGHRS and YFSETQ. This CDR3 region has 13 residues. The CDR3 here is CASSLKIDSPLHF. DNA of the CDR3: TGCGCCAGCAGCTTGAAGATAGATTCACCCCTCCACTTT.

The chain uses TRBV5-1 and TRBJ1-4; D is unclear. This CDR3 contains 15 residues. Looked up from germline, CDR1 is SGHRS and CDR2 is YFSETQ. The V end was cut by 0 bases, the J end by 0 bases, with 6 bases between. The CDR3 here is CASSLAPATNEKLFF. The CDR3 bases are TGCGCCAGCAGCTTGGCGCCAGCAACTAATGAAAAACTGTTTTTT.

CDR3 residues: CASSLSGSVTGELFF. The CDR3 DNA reads TGTGCCAGCAGCTTGAGCGGGAGTGTCACCGGGGAGCTGTTTTTT. The chain links TRBV5-4 to TRBJ2-2; 8 bases are shared with TRBD2. The V segment lost 1 base and the J segment 4 bases; nucleotides outside the gene matches: 3. Germline CDR1 and CDR2: SGHNT and YYREEE (reference sequence). CDR3 size: 15 residues.

This clone has a single count. This chain links TRBV9 with TRBJ2-1; weak D call: TRBD2 (5 bases). The V and J ends lost 2 bases and 8 bases respectively, with 14 bases between them. Germline assignment: CDR1 SGDLS and CDR2 YYNGEE. There are 14 residues in the CDR3. DNA of the CDR3: TGTGCCAGCAGCGTGAGGGCCGGCGGATATGAGCAGTTCTTC. It yields the protein CASSVRAGGYEQFF. Variable domain in full (rest from reference TRBV9 and TRBJ2-1): DSGVTQTPKHLITATGQRVTLRCSPRSGDLSVYWYQQSLDQGLQFLIQYYNGEERAKGNILERFSAQQFPDLHSELNLSSLELGDSALYFCASSVRAGGYEQFFGPGTRLTVL.

CDR3 amino acids: CAWNAGFSYNEQFF. The CDR3, as DNA: TGTGCCTGGAATGCGGGATTCTCCTACAATGAGCAGTTCTTC. This chain links TRBV30 with TRBJ2-1, with D possibly matching TRBD2 (6 bases). Trimming shortened V by 4 bases and J by 0 bases, and 10 bases separated the two germline ends. The CDR3 contains 14 residues. From germline, CDR1 is GTSNPN and CDR2 SVGIG (reference sequence).

The chain is built from TRBV5-4 and TRBJ1-4; 9 positions match TRBD1. CDR1 is SGHNT, CDR2 YYREEE, per germline (reference sequence). This CDR3 spans 14 amino acids. Losses at the gene ends were 4 bases for V and 7 bases for J; bases not matched to a gene: 5. The CDR3 sequence: CASSSGTGFEKLFF. CDR3 bases: TGTGCCAGCAGCAGCGGGACAGGGTTTGAAAAACTGTTTTTT.

The chain carries TRBV6-1 and TRBJ2-5, with 14 bases fitting TRBD2. The length of the CDR3 is 17 residues. V was pared by 0 bases and J by 7 bases, with 7 bases of the junction left unmatched. In germline, CDR1 is MNHNS, CDR2 SASEGT. The CDR3 coding sequence is TGTGCCAGCAGTGAAGCGGGGACTAGCGGGAGTTGGGGGACCCAGTACTTC. Residues: CASSEAGTSGSWGTQYF.

The gene calls are TRBV12-3 or TRBV12-4 and TRBJ1-6; TRBD1 matches 7 bases. J was trimmed by 11 bases and V by 8 bases; bases with no gene match: 9. The CDR3 contains 13 residues. CDR3 loop: CASRGQLETPLHF. In DNA, the CDR3 is TGTGCCAGCCGGGGACAGCTAGAAACACCCCTCCACTTT.

The chain is built from TRBV2 and TRBJ1-2, with unresolved D. Trimming shortened V by 1 base and J by 12 bases, and 6 bases separated the two germline ends. The CDR3 contains 10 residues. Germline loops: CDR1 SNHLY, CDR2 FYNNEI. The CDR3 DNA reads TGTGCCAGCAGTGAAGTTATCCACACCTTC. This codes for CASSEVIHTF.

This clone was observed once. The chain is built from TRBV7-2 and TRBJ1-3; D ambiguous. CDR1 SGHTA and CDR2 FQGNSA come from the germline V gene. This CDR3 is 15 amino acids long. Trimming stripped 2 bases from V and 0 bases from J, with 8 bases between. CDR3 protein: CASSLFKRSGNTIYF. CDR3 bases: TGTGCCAGCAGCTTATTTAAGCGCTCTGGAAACACCATATATTTT.